This T cell receptor beta chain was profiled in a study of regulatory T cells in long-lasting Graves disease. At the level of the study: Graves' disease counted as persistent after over 5 years of antithyroid drugs with positive TSH receptor antibodies. Study observations and caveats: Rather than thyroid tissue, only peripheral blood underwent study. Persistent disease exhibited a predilection for TRBV28, TRBJ1-2 and TRBJ2-5.

Sample time point: persistent/refractory GD, antithyroid drugs over 5 years with positive TRAb. RNA extracted from PBMCs served as the sequencing template. All patients originated from an endocrinology department located in Xi'an, China. As to this clonotype: As yet, its antigen is unknown.

Building the TCR beta libraries relied on iRepertoire HTBI primers, and CDR3 regions underwent Arm-PCR. MiXCR, run by TCRdb on the multiplex PCR reads, gives a single entry per CDR3 protein. In the table there are around 450,000 distinct CDR3 sequences, 20% to 25% of which are singletons. The germline V and J ends were trimmed by 2 bases and 1 base, with 15 bases remaining between them. The CDR3 is made up of 16 amino acids. Germline V lookup: CDR1 ENHRY, CDR2 SYGVKD. The source of this sequence is a female donor with Graves disease. The starting material was peripheral blood mononuclear cells (PBMCs), obtained when the disease was refractory, from a patient treated with antithyroid drugs. This chain connects TRBV10-3 to TRBJ2-7; tentatively, D is TRBD2 (5 bases). DNA of the CDR3: TGTGCCATCAGTGAGCCGATGCTAAGCGGTTCCTACGAGCAGTACTTC. This sequence encodes CAISEPMLSGSYEQYF.